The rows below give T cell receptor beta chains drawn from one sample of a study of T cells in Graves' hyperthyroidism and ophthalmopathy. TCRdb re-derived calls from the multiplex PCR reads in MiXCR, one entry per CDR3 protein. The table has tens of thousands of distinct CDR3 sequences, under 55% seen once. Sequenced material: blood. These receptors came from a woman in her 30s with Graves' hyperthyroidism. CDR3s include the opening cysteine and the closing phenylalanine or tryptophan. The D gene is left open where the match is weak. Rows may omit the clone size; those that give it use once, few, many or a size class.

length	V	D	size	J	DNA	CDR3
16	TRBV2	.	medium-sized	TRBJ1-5	TGTGCCAGCAGTGAAACCCCGGAGCCAGCGAGTCAGCCCCAGCATTTT	CASSETPEPASQPQHF
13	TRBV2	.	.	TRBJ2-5	TGTGCCAGCACTAAGGGAACCCAAGAGACCCAGTACTTC	CASTKGTQETQYF
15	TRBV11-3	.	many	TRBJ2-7	TGTGCCAGCAGCTTAGAGGCGGACAGCCAGGGCGGGCAGTACTTC	CASSLEADSQGGQYF
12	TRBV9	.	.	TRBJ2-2	TGTGCCAGCAGCGTAGCCATGGGGGAGCTGTTTTTT	CASSVAMGELFF
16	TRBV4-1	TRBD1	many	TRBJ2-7	TGCGCCAGCAGCCATGCTGGGACAGGGTTACTCGACGAGCAGTACTTC	CASSHAGTGLLDEQYF
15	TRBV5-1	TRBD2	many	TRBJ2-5	TGCGCCAGCAGTACTAGCGGGAGAGGACAAGAGACCCAGTACTTC	CASSTSGRGQETQYF
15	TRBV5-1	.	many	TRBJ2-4	TGCGCCAGCAGCTTGGATAGCGGCCCTTTGAACATTCAGTACTTC	CASSLDSGPLNIQYF
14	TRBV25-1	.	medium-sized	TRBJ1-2	TGTGCCAGCAGTGCTCCGGGACTCGGGGTTGGCTACACCTTC	CASSAPGLGVGYTF
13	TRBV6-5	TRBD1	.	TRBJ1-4	TGTGCCAGCAGTCGACAGGGGCATCGGAAACTGGTTTTT	CASSRQGHRKLVF
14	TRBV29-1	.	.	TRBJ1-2	TGCAGCGTTGAAGTAGTCCTTGGGAACTATGGCTACACCTTC	CSVEVVLGNYGYTF
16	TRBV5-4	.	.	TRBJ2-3	TGTGCCAGCAGCATTCAGGGTGGCCATGGCACAGATACGCAGTATTTT	CASSIQGGHGTDTQYF
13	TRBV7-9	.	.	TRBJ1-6	TGTGCCAGCACATTGGAAGGAGGAACCACCCTCCACTTT	CASTLEGGTTLHF
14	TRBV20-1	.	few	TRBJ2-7	TGCAGTGCTAGAGATGGTTGGGGAGATTACGAGCAGTACTTC	CSARDGWGDYEQYF
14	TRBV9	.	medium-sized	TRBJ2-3	TGTGCCAGCAGCGTAGGCGGGGTCCCAGATACGCAGTATTTT	CASSVGGVPDTQYF
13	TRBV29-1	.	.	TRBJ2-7	TGCAGACCCCAGGAGGGGAGCTCCTACGAGCAGTACTTC	CRPQEGSSYEQYF
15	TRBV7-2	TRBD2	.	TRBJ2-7	TGTGCCAGCAGCTCCGTTGGCGGGAGGGAACACGAGCAGTACTTC	CASSSVGGREHEQYF
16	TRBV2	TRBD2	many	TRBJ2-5	TGTGCCAGCAGTGAGGCTAGCGGGAGGGCCGGGGAGACCCAGTACTTC	CASSEASGRAGETQYF
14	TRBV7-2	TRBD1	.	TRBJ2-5	TGTGCCAGCAGCCCCGCCCGACAGGGAGAGACCCAGTACTTC	CASSPARQGETQYF
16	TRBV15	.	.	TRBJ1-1	TGTGCCACCAGCAGACGAATCGGACGGTCCGCCACTGAAGCTTTCTTT	CATSRRIGRSATEAFF
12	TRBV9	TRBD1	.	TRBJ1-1	TGTGCCAGCAGCGCAGGGACAGGCGAAGCTTTCTTT	CASSAGTGEAFF
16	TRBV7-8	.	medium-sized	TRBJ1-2	TGTGCCAGCAGCCTAGGACGGAGTCCTACTAACTATGGCTACACCTTC	CASSLGRSPTNYGYTF
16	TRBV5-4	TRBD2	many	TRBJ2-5	TGTGCCAGCAGCTCCCGCGGACTAGCGGTCCGGGAGACCCAGTACTTC	CASSSRGLAVRETQYF
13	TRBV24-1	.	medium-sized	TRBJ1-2	TGTGCCACCAGTGATTCTACGGGTTATGGCTACACCTTC	CATSDSTGYGYTF
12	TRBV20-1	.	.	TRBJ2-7	TGCGGTGCTAGAGCACAGGCCTACGAACAGTACTTC	CGARAQAYEQYF
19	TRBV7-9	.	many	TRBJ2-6	TGTGCCAGCAGCACTAGCGGGTGGACAGGGGCCTCTGGGGCCAACGTCCTGACTTTC	CASSTSGWTGASGANVLTF
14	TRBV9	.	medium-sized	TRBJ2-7	TGTGCCAGCAGCGAGGATAGCGGCCCCTACGAGCAGTACTTC	CASSEDSGPYEQYF
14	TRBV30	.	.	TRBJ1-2	TGTGCCTGGAGTTTCGGGGGCTTCAACTGTGGCCACACCTTC	CAWSFGGFNCGHTF
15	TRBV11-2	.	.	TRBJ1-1	TGTGCCAGCAGCTTAGATTCAGTCGGGTTCACTGAAGCTTTCTTT	CASSLDSVGFTEAFF
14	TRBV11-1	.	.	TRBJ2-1	TGTGCCACAGCCGGGAGCCTAACCTACAATGAGCAGTTCTTC	CATAGSLTYNEQFF
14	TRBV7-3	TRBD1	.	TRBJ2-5	TGTGCCAGCAGCCGTACAGGGGGATCTGAGACCCAGTACTTC	CASSRTGGSETQYF
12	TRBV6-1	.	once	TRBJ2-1	TGTGCCAGCAGTGACAGGGGGGGTGAGCAGTTCTTC	CASSDRGGEQFF
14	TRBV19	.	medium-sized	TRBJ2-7	TGTGCCAGTAGCACTAGACGGAACTCCTACGAGCAGTACTTC	CASSTRRNSYEQYF
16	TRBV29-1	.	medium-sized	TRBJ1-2	TGCAGCGTTGAAGAGGGGAACAGGGCCGGTAGCTATGGCTACACCTTC	CSVEEGNRAGSYGYTF
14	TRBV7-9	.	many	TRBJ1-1	TGTGCCAGCAGCTTCCAAGCCCTGGGCACTGAAGCTTTCTTT	CASSFQALGTEAFF